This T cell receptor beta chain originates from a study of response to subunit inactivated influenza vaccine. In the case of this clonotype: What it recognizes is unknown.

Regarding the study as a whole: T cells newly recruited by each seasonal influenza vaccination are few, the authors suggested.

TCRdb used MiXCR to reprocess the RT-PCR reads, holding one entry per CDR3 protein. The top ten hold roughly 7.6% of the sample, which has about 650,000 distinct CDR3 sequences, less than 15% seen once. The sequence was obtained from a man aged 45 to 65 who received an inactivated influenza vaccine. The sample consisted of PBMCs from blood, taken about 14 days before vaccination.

CDR3 protein: CASSFRSVKNIQYF. CDR3 nucleotides: TGTGCCAGCAGTTTTAGGAGTGTCAAAAACATTCAGTACTTC. The V call is TRBV6-2 or TRBV6-3, the J call TRBJ2-4; no definite D call. CDR3 length: 14 residues. Trimming removed 4 bases at V and 3 bases at J, with 10 bases between. The germline gives CDR1 MNHEY, CDR2 SVGEGT.